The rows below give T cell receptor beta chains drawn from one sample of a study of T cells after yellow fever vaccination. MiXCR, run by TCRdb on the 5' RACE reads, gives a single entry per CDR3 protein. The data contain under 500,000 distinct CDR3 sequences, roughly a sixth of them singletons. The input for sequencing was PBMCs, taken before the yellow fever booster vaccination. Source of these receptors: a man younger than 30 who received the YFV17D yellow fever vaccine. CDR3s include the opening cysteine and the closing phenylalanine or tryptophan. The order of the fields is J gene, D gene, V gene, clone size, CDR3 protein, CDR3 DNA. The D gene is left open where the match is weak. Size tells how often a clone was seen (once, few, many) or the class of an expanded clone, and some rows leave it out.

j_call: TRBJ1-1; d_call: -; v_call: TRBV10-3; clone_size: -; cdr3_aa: CAIRGTDNTEAFF; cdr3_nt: TGTGCCATCAGGGGGACGGACAACACTGAAGCTTTCTTT
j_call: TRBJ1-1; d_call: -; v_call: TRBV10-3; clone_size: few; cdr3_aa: CAISDPKGGWDEAFF; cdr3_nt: TGTGCCATCAGTGACCCGAAAGGGGGGTGGGATGAAGCTTTCTTT
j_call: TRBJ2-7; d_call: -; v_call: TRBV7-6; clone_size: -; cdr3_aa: CASSLGIGGSYEQYF; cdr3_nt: TGTGCCAGCAGCTTAGGGATTGGGGGTTCCTACGAGCAGTACTTC
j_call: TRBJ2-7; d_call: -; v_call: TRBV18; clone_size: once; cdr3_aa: CASSPSTYEQYF; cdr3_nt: TGTGCCAGCTCACCATCGACCTACGAGCAGTACTTC
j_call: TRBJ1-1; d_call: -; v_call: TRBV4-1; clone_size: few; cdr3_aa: CASGRHDTEAFF; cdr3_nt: TGCGCCAGCGGACGACACGACACTGAAGCTTTCTTT
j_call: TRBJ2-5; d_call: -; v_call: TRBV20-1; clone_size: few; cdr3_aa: CSARLGGRQETQYF; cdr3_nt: TGCAGTGCTAGGCTCGGGGGGCGCCAAGAGACCCAGTACTTC
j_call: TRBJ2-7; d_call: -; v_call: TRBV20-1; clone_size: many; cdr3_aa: CSAWGRMGVQYEQYF; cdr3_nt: TGCAGTGCTTGGGGTCGTATGGGTGTTCAATACGAGCAGTACTTC
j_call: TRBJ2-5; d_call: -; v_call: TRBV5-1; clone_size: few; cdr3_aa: CASSHGHRETQYF; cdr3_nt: TGCGCCAGCAGCCACGGACACCGTGAGACCCAGTACTTC
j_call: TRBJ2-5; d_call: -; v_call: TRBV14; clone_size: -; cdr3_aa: CASSPPGSEETQYF; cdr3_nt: TGTGCCAGCAGCCCCCCCGGGTCCGAGGAGACCCAGTACTTC
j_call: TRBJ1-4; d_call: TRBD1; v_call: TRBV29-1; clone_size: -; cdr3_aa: CSGGDSQFEKLFF; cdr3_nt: TGCAGCGGGGGGGACAGCCAATTCGAAAAACTGTTTTTT
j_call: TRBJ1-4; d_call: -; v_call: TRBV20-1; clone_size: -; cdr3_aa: CSAREEGVKSKLFF; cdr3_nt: TGCAGTGCTAGAGAGGAGGGTGTCAAGTCAAAACTGTTTTTT
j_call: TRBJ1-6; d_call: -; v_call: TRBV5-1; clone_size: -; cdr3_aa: CATSSGTGLNSPLHF; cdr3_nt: TGCGCCACCTCGTCTGGCACAGGGCTAAATTCACCCCTCCACTTT
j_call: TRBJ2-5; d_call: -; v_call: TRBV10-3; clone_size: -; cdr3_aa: CASGSGFQETQYF; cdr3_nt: TGTGCCAGCGGATCGGGGTTCCAAGAGACCCAGTACTTC
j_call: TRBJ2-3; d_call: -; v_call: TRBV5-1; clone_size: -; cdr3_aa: CASSSGPTRRTDTQYF; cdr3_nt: TGCGCCAGCAGCTCCGGGCCTACCCGCCGCACAGATACGCAGTATTTT
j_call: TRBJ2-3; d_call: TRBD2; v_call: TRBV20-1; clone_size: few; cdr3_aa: CSARRLAGIDTQYF; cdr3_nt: TGCAGTGCTAGAAGGCTAGCGGGTATAGATACGCAGTATTTT
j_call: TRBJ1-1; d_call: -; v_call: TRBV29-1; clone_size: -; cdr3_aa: CSVVTAGRTEAFF; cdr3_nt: TGCAGCGTGGTGACAGCGGGGAGGACTGAAGCTTTCTTT
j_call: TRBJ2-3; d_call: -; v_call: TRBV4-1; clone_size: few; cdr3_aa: CASSQEKSRDTQYF; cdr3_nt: TGCGCCAGCAGCCAAGAAAAATCGAGGGATACGCAGTATTTT
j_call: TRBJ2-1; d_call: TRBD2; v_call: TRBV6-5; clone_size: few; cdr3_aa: CASSPLLLASLGEQFF; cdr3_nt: TGTGCCAGCAGTCCCCTCCTACTAGCGTCCCTTGGTGAGCAGTTCTTC
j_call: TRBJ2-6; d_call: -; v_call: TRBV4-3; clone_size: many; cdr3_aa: CASSQDKSSGANVLTF; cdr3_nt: TGCGCCAGCAGCCAAGATAAGTCCTCTGGGGCCAACGTCCTGACTTTC
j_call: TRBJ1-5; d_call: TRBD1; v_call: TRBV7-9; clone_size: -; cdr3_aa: CASSSGTGARGQPQHF; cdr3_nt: TGTGCCAGCAGCTCCGGGACAGGCGCGCGCGGTCAGCCCCAGCATTTT
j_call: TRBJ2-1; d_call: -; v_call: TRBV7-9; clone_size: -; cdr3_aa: CASSPNREGEQFF; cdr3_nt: TGTGCCAGCAGCCCGAACAGGGAGGGTGAGCAGTTCTTC
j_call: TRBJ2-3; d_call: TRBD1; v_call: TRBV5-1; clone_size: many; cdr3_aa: CASSLATGGGTDTQYF; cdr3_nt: TGCGCCAGCAGCTTGGCGACAGGGGGCGGCACAGATACGCAGTATTTT
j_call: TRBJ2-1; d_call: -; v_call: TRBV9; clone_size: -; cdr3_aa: CASSGGGGASNEQFF; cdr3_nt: TGTGCCAGCAGCGGGGGGGGGGGGGCTAGCAATGAGCAGTTCTTC
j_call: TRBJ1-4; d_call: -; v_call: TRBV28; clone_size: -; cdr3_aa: CASSLRGRVLGEKLFF; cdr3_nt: TGTGCCAGCAGTTTGCGCGGACGGGTCTTGGGTGAAAAACTGTTTTTT
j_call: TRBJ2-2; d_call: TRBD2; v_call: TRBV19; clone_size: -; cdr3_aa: CATEDQRGGPGELFF; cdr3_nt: TGTGCCACCGAAGACCAGCGGGGGGGCCCCGGGGAGCTGTTTTTT
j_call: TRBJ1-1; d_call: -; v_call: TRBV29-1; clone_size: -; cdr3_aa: CSVEPAPPGTEAFF; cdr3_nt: TGCAGCGTTGAACCGGCCCCCCCGGGGACTGAAGCTTTCTTT
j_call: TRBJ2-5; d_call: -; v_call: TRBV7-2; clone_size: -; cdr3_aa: CASSLESPRQETQYF; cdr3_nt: TGTGCCAGCAGCTTAGAGTCTCCCAGGCAAGAGACCCAGTACTTC
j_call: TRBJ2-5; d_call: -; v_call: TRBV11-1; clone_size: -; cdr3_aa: CASGRQGQETQYF; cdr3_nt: TGTGCCAGCGGCAGGCAGGGGCAAGAGACCCAGTACTTC
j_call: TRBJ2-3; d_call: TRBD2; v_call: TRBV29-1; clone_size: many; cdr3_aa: CSVAPGGGFTDTQYF; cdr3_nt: TGCAGCGTTGCGCCCGGCGGGGGATTCACAGATACGCAGTATTTT
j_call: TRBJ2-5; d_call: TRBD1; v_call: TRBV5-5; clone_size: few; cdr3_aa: CASSPPVQDRGRGETQYF; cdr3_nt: TGTGCCAGCAGCCCCCCGGTTCAGGACAGGGGGCGTGGGGAGACCCAGTACTTC
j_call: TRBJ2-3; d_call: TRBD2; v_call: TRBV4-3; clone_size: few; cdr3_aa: CASSQVGSPGGNTQYF; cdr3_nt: TGCGCCAGCAGCCAAGTAGGCTCTCCGGGGGGGAATACGCAGTATTTT